This T cell receptor beta chain was retrieved from a study of T cells of healthy individuals. Each CDR3 protein gets one entry after TCRdb re-called the 5' RACE reads with MiXCR. The sample holds approximately 50,000 distinct CDR3 sequences, roughly 14% seen once. The CDR3 is 13 residues long. Between the trimmed V and J ends, which lost 0 bases and 14 bases, there was a span of 11 bases. The source of this sequence is a human donor in good health. The rearrangement joins TRBV12-3 or TRBV12-4 to TRBJ1-6; D unresolved. The CDR3: CASSLALGRTLHF. The CDR3 DNA is TGTGCCAGCAGTTTAGCGCTTGGCAGGACCCTCCACTTT.